This TCR beta chain stems from a study of cytomegalovirus exposure and HLA in healthy donors. CDR1 and CDR2 from the germline V gene are MNHEY and SVGAGI. The CDR3 is 14 residues long. V lost 6 bases and J lost 4; bases outside the gene matches: 6. Healthy individuals who donated bone marrow served as the donors. The primer mix had 60 Vbeta and 13 Jbeta primers. Profiling relied on immunoSEQ multiplex PCR, and the TCRdb table lists in-frame clones only, not all of them. The sample holds about 180,000 clones, around 70% seen once. The V call is TRBV6-5, the J call TRBJ1-2; 9 nucleotides line up with TRBD1. The sequence was collected from a male donor in good health and CMV-seronegative. Sequenced: PBMCs. The CDR3 spells CASSPTGGSYGYTF. The CDR3 DNA sequence: TGTGCCAGCAGCCCGACAGGGGGGTCCTATGGCTACACCTTC.